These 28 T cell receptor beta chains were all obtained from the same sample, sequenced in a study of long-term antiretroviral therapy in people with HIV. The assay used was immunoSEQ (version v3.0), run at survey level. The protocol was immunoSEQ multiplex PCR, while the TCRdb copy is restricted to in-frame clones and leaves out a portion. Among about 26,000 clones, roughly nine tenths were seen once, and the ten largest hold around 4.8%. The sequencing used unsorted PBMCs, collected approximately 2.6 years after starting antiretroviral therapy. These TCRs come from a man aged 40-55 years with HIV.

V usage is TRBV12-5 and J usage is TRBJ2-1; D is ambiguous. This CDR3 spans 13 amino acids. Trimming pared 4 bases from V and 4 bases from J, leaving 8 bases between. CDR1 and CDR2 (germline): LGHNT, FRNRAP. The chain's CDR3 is CASGSTPYNEQFF. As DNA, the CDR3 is TGTGCTAGTGGTTCGACACCTTACAATGAGCAGTTCTTC. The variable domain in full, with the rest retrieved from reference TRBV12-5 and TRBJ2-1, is DARVTQTPRHKVTEMGQEVTMRCQPILGHNTVFWYRQTMMQGLELLAYFRNRAPLDDSGMPKDRFSAEMPDATLATLKIQPSEPRDSAVYFCASGSTPYNEQFFGPGTRLTVL.

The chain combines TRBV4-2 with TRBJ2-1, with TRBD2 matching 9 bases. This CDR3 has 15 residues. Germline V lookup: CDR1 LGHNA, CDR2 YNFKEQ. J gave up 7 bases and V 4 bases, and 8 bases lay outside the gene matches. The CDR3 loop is CASSPASGAENEQFF. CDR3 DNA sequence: TGTGCCAGCAGCCCGGCTAGCGGGGCAGAAAATGAGCAGTTCTTC.

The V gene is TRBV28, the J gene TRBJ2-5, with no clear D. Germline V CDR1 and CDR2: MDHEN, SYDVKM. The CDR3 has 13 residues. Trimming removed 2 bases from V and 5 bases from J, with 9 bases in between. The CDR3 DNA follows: TGTGCCAGCAGTTTAAACCTCAGGGAGACCCAGTACTTC. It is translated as CASSLNLRETQYF.

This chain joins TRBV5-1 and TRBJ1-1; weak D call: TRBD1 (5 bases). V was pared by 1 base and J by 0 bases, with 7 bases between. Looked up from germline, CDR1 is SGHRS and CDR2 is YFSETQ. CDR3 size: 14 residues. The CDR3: CASSLQGMNTEAFF. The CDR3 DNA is TGCGCCAGCAGCTTGCAGGGCATGAACACTGAAGCTTTCTTT.

CDR3 bases: TGTGCCAGCAGCAAAGGGGGTTCGGACAGGGGACAGCCCCAGCGTTTT. This codes for CASSKGGSDRGQPQRF. This chain uses TRBV21-1 with TRBJ1-5; the table's D call of TRBD1 was not tested on the DNA. TRBV21-1 is listed as a pseudogene. The CDR3 is 16 residues long.

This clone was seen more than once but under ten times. The CDR3 DNA reads as TGCGCCAGCAGCTCGAAACAGGGGGGGTTTAACGAGCAGTACTTC. This codes for CASSSKQGGFNEQYF. The V and J genes are TRBV5-1 and TRBJ2-7, with D possibly being TRBD1 (8 bases). Germline CDR1 and CDR2: SGHRS and YFSETQ. Deletions cut 3 bases from V and 5 bases from J, with 18 bases between. The CDR3 consists of 15 residues.

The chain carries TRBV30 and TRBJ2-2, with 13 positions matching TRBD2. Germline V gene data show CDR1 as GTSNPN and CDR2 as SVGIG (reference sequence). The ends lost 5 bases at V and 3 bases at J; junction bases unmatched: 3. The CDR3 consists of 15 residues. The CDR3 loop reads CAWGLAGAYTGELFF. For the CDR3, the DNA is TGTGCCTGGGGACTAGCGGGAGCATACACCGGGGAGCTGTTTTTT.

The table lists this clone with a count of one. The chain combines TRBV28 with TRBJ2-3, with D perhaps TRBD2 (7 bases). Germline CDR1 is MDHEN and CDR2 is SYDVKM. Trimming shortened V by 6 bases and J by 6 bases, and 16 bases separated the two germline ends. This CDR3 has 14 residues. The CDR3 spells CASSLTRGADTQYF. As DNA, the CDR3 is TGTGCCAGCAGCCTTACCCGGGGGGCGGATACGCAGTATTTT.

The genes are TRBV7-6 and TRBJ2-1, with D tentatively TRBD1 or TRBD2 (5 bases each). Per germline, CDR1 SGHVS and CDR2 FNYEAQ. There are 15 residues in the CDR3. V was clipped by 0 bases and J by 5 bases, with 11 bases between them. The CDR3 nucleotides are TGTGCCAGCAGCTTAGCGGGGACCGATGACAATGAGCAGTTCTTC. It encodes CASSLAGTDDNEQFF. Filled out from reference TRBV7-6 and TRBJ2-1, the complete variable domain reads GAGVSQSPRYKVTKRGQDVALRCDPISGHVSLYWYRQALGQGPEFLTYFNYEAQQDKSGLPNDRFSAERPEGSISTLTIQRTEQRDSAMYRCASSLAGTDDNEQFFGPGTRLTVL.

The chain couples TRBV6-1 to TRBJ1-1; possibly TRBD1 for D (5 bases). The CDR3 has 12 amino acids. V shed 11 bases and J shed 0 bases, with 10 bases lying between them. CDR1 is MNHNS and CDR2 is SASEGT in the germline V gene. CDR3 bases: TGTGCCGGTCGGGGGATGAACACTGAAGCTTTCTTT. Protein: CAGRGMNTEAFF.

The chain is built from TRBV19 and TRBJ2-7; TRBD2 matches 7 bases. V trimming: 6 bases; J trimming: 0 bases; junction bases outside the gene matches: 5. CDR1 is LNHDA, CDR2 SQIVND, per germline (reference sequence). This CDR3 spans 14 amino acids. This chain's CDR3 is CASSILADSYEQYF. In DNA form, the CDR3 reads TGTGCCAGTAGCATTCTAGCGGACTCCTACGAGCAGTACTTC.

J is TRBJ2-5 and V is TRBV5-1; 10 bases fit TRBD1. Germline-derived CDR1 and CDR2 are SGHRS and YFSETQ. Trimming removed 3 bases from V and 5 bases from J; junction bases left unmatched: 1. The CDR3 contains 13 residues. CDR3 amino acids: CASSWDRGETQYF. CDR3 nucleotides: TGCGCCAGCAGCTGGGACAGGGGCGAGACCCAGTACTTC.

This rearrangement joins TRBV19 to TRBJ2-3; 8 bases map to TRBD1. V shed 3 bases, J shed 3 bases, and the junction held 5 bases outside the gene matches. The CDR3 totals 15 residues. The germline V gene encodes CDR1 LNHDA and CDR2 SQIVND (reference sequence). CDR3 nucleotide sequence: TGTGCCAGTAGTATCATGGACAGGGCGACAGATACGCAGTATTTT. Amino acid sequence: CASSIMDRATDTQYF.

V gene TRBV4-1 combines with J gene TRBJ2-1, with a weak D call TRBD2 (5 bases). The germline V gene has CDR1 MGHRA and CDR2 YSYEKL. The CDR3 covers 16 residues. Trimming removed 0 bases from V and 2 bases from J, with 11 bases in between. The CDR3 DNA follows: TGCGCCAGCAGCCAAGATTCGGTGGGAGCCTACAATGAGCAGTTCTTC. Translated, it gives CASSQDSVGAYNEQFF.

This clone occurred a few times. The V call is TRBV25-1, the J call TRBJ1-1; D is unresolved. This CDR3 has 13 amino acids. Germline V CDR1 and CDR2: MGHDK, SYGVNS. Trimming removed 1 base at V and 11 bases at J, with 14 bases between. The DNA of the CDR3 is TGTGCCAGCAGTGAATCCCCGGGAACGGAGGCTTTCTTT. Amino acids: CASSESPGTEAFF.

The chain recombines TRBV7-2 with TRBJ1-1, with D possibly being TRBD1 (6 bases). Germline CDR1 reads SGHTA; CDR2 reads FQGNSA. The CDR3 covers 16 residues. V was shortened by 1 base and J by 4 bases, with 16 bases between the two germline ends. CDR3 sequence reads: CASSLVGIGGGTEAFF. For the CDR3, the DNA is TGTGCCAGCAGCTTAGTGGGGATAGGGGGTGGCACTGAAGCTTTCTTT.

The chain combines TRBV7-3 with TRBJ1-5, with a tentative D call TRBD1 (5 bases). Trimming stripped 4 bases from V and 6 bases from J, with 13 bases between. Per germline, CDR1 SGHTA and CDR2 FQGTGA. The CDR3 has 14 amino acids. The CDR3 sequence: CASSSQGAGQPQHF. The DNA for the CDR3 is TGTGCCAGCAGCTCCCAGGGTGCCGGTCAGCCCCAGCATTTT.

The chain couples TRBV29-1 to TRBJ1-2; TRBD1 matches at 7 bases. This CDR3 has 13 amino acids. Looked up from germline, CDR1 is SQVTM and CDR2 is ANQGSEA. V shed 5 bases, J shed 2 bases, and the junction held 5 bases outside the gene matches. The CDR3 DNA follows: TGCAGCGTTTACTCGACAGGGAACTATGGCTACACCTTC. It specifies CSVYSTGNYGYTF.

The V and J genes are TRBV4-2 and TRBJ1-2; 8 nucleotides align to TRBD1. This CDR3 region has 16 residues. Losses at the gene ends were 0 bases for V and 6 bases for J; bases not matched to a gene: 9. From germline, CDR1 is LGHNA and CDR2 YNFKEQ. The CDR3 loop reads CASSQDIGQGVDGYTF. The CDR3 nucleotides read TGTGCCAGCAGCCAAGATATTGGACAGGGTGTTGATGGCTACACCTTC.

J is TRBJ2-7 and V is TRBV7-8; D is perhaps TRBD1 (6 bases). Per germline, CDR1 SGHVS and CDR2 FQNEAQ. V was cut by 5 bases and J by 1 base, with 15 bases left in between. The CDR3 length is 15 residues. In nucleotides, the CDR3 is TGTGCCAGCAGCCCTCCCCCAGGACAGTCCTACGAGCAGTACTTC. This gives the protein CASSPPPGQSYEQYF.

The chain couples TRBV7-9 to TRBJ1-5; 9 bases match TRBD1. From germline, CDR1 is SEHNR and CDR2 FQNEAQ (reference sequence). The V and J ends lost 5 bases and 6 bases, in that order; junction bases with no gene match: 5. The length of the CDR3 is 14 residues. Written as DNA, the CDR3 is TGTGCCAGCAGCCGGGACAGGGAAAGTCAGCCCCAGCATTTT. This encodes CASSRDRESQPQHF.

The DNA for the CDR3 is TGTGCCAGCAGCAACACAGGGGGCCCTAACACCGGGGAGCTGTTTTTT. Encoded protein: CASSNTGGPNTGELFF. The chain employs TRBV11-3 and TRBJ2-2, with TRBD1 matching over 9 bases. CDR1 and CDR2 (germline): SGHNT, YENEEA. The V and J ends lost 5 bases and 2 bases, in that order; junction bases with no gene match: 6. The CDR3 covers 16 residues.

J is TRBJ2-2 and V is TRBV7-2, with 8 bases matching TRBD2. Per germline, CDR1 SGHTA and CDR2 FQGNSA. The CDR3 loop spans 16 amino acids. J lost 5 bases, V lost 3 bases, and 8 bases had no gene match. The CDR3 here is CASSFAGGGMTGELFF. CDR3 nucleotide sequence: TGTGCCAGCAGCTTTGCTGGCGGGGGGATGACCGGGGAGCTGTTTTTT.

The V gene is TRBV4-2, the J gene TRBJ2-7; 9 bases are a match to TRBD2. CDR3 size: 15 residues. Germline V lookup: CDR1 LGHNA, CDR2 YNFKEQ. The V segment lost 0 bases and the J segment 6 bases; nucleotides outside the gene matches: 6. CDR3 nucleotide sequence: TGTGCCAGCAGCCAAGATCTCCTAGCGGGGAGCGAGCAGTACTTC. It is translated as CASSQDLLAGSEQYF.

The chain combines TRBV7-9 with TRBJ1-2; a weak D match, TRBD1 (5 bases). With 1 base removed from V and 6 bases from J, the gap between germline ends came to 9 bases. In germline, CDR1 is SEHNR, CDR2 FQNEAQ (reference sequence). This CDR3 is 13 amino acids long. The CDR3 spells CASSLDGGNGYTF. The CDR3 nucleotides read TGTGCCAGCAGCTTAGACGGGGGGAATGGCTACACCTTC.

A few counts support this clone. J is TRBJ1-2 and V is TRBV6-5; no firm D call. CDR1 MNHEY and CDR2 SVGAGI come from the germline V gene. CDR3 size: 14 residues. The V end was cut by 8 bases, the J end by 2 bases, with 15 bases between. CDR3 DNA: TGTGCCAGCTTCGATCCCTGGGAGAACTATGGCTACACCTTC. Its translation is CASFDPWENYGYTF.

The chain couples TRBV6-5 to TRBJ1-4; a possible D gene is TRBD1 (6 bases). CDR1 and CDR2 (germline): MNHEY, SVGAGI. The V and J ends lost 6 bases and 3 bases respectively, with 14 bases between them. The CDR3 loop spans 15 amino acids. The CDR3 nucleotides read TGTGCCAGCAGGGGGAGGGGGTCTTCTAATGAAAAACTGTTTTTT. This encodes CASRGRGSSNEKLFF.

The CDR3 coding sequence is TGTGCCAGCAGCTTATCGGGGACTAGCACAGATACGCAGTATTTT. Protein sequence: CASSLSGTSTDTQYF. The chain is built from TRBV5-6 and TRBJ2-3; possible D gene TRBD2, 6 bases. This CDR3 comprises 15 residues. V was trimmed by 2 bases and J by 0 bases, leaving 10 bases between them. CDR1 SGHDT and CDR2 YYEEEE come from the germline V gene.